This T cell receptor beta chain stems from a study of T cells in Graves' hyperthyroidism and ophthalmopathy. Patients showing uncontrolled infection, other autoimmune disease, pregnancy or lactation were ineligible. Thyroid ultrasound, orbital computed tomography, clinical symptoms, and serum thyroxine and TRAb underpinned diagnoses. CDR1 MNHNS and CDR2 SASEGT come from the germline V gene. V was shortened by 8 bases and J by 4 bases, with 15 bases between the two germline ends. The CDR3 runs 13 residues. Using RNA transcripts as the source, TCR beta CDR3 regions were amplified. Researchers ran a first-round RT-PCR on the TCR CDR3 using the HTBI primer set. TCRdb reprocessed the multiplex PCR reads with MiXCR, giving one entry per CDR3 protein. The data contain under 250,000 distinct CDR3 sequences, around 26% of them singletons.

The sample was blood. The V call is TRBV6-1, the J call TRBJ2-7, with D tentatively TRBD2 (5 bases). The origin of this receptor is a woman aged 40 to 50 with Graves' ophthalmopathy. CDR3 in amino acids: CASSPGWPYEQYF. For the CDR3, the DNA is TGTGCCAGCTCCCCGGGATGGCCTTACGAGCAGTACTTC.